The text below deals with one T cell receptor (beta chain). No antigen is known for it. Germline V lookup: CDR1 SGHTA, CDR2 FQGNSA. The CDR3 contains 16 residues. Germline trimming cut 1 base from V and 6 bases from J; bases unmatched to any gene: 4. Produced via immunoSEQ multiplex PCR; TCRdb's table is partial and in-frame only. Here the sample spans about 120,000 clones, about 88% being singletons. The sample is drawn from a study of T cell responses to AZD1222 COVID-19 vaccine. Study findings and constraints: Clonal diversity was possibly underestimated, and the donors were mostly white British, with more females. With two AZD1222 doses given, Spike-specific TCR breadth and depth both rose. The span of vaccine-associated CD4 TCRs extended across spike, with dominance at 160-218 and 743-854. Baseline serology detected seropositivity in only a handful of AZD1222 recipients.

This sample comprised peripheral blood, obtained on day 0 of AZD1222 vaccination. This TCR derives from an adult in good health. This chain joins TRBV7-2 and TRBJ2-3, with 13 bases fitting TRBD2. CDR3 coding DNA: TGTGCCAGCAGCTTAGAACTAGCGGGAGGGAGGGATACGCAGTATTTT. Translation: CASSLELAGGRDTQYF.